Following are 18 T cell receptor beta chains from one sample sequenced in a study of CD8 T cells in ankylosing spondylitis. MiXCR, applied by TCRdb to the 5' RACE reads, yields one record per CDR3 protein. Among about 360,000 distinct CDR3 sequences listed, 20% to 25% were seen once. Sample: blood, either unsorted or a sorted T cell fraction (not recorded which). The source is a male donor with ankylosing spondylitis or in good health (not recorded which).

This clonotype was seen more than once but under ten times. The chain is built from TRBV4-1 and TRBJ1-2, with 9 positions matching TRBD1. The V gene end was trimmed by 4 bases and the J gene end by 0 bases; junction bases not matched to a gene: 15. From germline, CDR1 is MGHRA and CDR2 YSYEKL. The CDR3 extends over 19 amino acids. The CDR3 nucleotides read TGCGCCAGCAGCCGAACCGGGACAGGGAATATTCAAGCTAACTATGGCTACACCTTC. Its protein is CASSRTGTGNIQANYGYTF.

This clonotype has just a few counts. The J gene is TRBJ1-2, the V gene TRBV10-2; 10 bases align to TRBD1. The V and J ends lost 8 bases and 8 bases, in that order; junction bases with no gene match: 11. This CDR3 contains 14 residues. From germline, CDR1 is WSHSY and CDR2 SAAADI. The CDR3 nucleotides are TGCGCCAGCGGGACAGGGGCCGCCAGTTTGGGCTACACCTTC. This encodes CASGTGAASLGYTF.

This clonotype occurred once. The chain combines TRBV10-3 with TRBJ2-2, with D possibly matching TRBD2 (5 bases). The length of the CDR3 is 14 residues. Germline V gives CDR1 ENHRY, CDR2 SYGVKD. V was cut by 10 bases and J by 2 bases, with 14 bases left in between. This CDR3 is CATEDGENTGELFF. The CDR3 DNA sequence: TGTGCCACCGAGGACGGGGAAAACACCGGGGAGCTGTTTTTT.

This clonotype was recorded at least ten times. The gene calls are TRBV19 and TRBJ2-2, with 8 bases identical to TRBD2. The V segment lost 9 bases and the J segment 1 base; nucleotides outside the gene matches: 7. Germline V CDR1 and CDR2: LNHDA, SQIVND (reference sequence). The CDR3 sequence is 15 residues long. CDR3 sequence: CASSRLAGNTGELFF. In nucleotides, the CDR3 is TGTGCCAGCAGTCGGCTAGCGGGGAACACCGGGGAGCTGTTTTTT.

This clonotype was counted a few times. The rearrangement uses TRBV29-1 and TRBJ2-4, with a weak D call TRBD1 (7 bases). The CDR3 runs 14 residues. V lost 2 bases, J lost 3 bases, and 11 bases lay in between. Germline-derived CDR1 and CDR2 are SQVTM and ANQGSEA. The CDR3 nucleotides are TGCAGCGTTGAACCCCAGGGGGGCAAAAACATTCAGTACTTC. It yields the protein CSVEPQGGKNIQYF.

V gene TRBV15 combines with J gene TRBJ2-7; 9 nucleotides line up with TRBD1. The CDR3 is made up of 12 amino acids. Germline V gives CDR1 LNHNV, CDR2 YYDKDF (reference sequence). Unmatched junction bases numbered 2, after V lost 4 bases and J lost 7 bases. The CDR3 reads CATSTTGGEQYF. CDR3 bases: TGTGCCACCAGCACGACAGGGGGGGAGCAGTACTTC.

The chain is built from TRBV28 and TRBJ2-7; 8 bases line up with TRBD1. Germline trimming cut 4 bases from V and 6 bases from J; bases unmatched to any gene: 11. CDR3 length equals 15 residues. The germline CDR1 and CDR2 sequences are MDHEN and SYDVKM. For the CDR3, the DNA is TGTGCCAGCAGTTCCTCCGGGACAGGCTTAGGCGAGCAGTACTTC. This translates into CASSSSGTGLGEQYF.

This chain links TRBV10-2 with TRBJ1-1; D remains ambiguous. The length of the CDR3 is 16 residues. The V gene's germline CDR1 is WSHSY and CDR2 SAAADI. V gave up 5 bases and J gave up 0 bases, with 16 bases separating them. In DNA form, the CDR3 reads TGCGCCAGCAGTAGGGCCCCGACTAAATTGAACACTGAAGCTTTCTTT. Its translation: CASSRAPTKLNTEAFF.

The chain recombines TRBV27 with TRBJ2-6; D is uncertain. The ends were cut back, 2 bases at V and 1 base at J, with 12 bases in the middle. The CDR3 consists of 17 residues. Germline lookup yields CDR1 MNHEY and CDR2 SMNVEV (reference sequence). CDR3 in amino acids: CASSLGYQPSGANVLTF. The CDR3 DNA reads as TGTGCCAGCAGTTTAGGGTACCAACCTTCTGGGGCCAACGTCCTGACTTTC.

The V and J genes are TRBV4-1 and TRBJ2-7; D is ambiguous. V lost 6 bases to trimming and J lost 5 bases, with 17 bases between them. The CDR3 runs to 14 residues. CDR1 and CDR2 from the germline V gene are MGHRA and YSYEKL. CDR3 amino acids: CASRRTHSPDEQYF. As DNA, the CDR3 is TGCGCCAGCAGGCGGACCCATTCCCCCGACGAGCAGTACTTC.

V and J are TRBV7-9 and TRBJ1-1; D is uncertain. Germline CDR1 is SEHNR and CDR2 is FQNEAQ (reference sequence). The CDR3 has 14 residues. With 4 bases removed from V and 4 bases from J, the gap between germline ends came to 13 bases. Here the CDR3 reads CASSSPPVGTEAFF. The CDR3 DNA follows: TGTGCCAGCAGCTCCCCTCCGGTCGGCACTGAAGCTTTCTTT.

The chain carries TRBV11-2 and TRBJ2-5; 8 nucleotides line up with TRBD2. V gave up 8 bases and J gave up 1 base; unmatched junction bases: 15. The CDR3 covers 17 residues. Per germline, CDR1 SGHAT and CDR2 FQNNGV. CDR3 coding DNA: TGTGCCAGCGGCAAAGAACTCGCGGGGGGCCCCCAAGAGACCCAGTACTTC. It translates to CASGKELAGGPQETQYF.

This clonotype was seen only a few times. The chain combines TRBV28 with TRBJ2-1; 8 nucleotides line up with TRBD2. The CDR3 extends over 14 amino acids. Germline trimming cut 2 bases from V and 5 bases from J; bases unmatched to any gene: 2. Germline V gene data show CDR1 as MDHEN and CDR2 as SYDVKM. As DNA, the CDR3 is TGTGCCAGCAGTTTAAGCGGGAGACACAATGAGCAGTTCTTC. It specifies CASSLSGRHNEQFF.

The gene calls are TRBV12-3 or TRBV12-4 and TRBJ2-1; perhaps D is TRBD1 or TRBD2 (6 bases each). V gave up 5 bases and J gave up 9 bases, with 17 bases separating them. The CDR3 is 14 residues long. DNA for the CDR3: TGTGCCAGCAGTACCCCCGGGGGCCCCGGTGAGCAGTTCTTC. Translated: CASSTPGGPGEQFF.

The chain recombines TRBV2 with TRBJ2-3, with 12 positions matching TRBD2. Germline V gene data show CDR1 as SNHLY and CDR2 as FYNNEI. This CDR3 region has 17 residues. Germline trimming cut 9 bases from V and 0 bases from J; bases unmatched to any gene: 10. The CDR3 is CASRTSGDATSTDTQYF. The CDR3 region has the DNA TGTGCCAGTCGGACTAGCGGGGACGCTACTAGCACAGATACGCAGTATTTT.

The rearrangement joins TRBV5-1 to TRBJ1-3, with unresolved D. Germline V gene data show CDR1 as SGHRS and CDR2 as YFSETQ. This CDR3 has 15 residues. Trimming removed 0 bases at V and 0 bases at J, with 7 bases between. In DNA form, the CDR3 reads TGCGCCAGCAGCTTGGAGAGGGCCTCTGGAAACACCATATATTTT. It codes for CASSLERASGNTIYF.

The chain recombines TRBV9 with TRBJ2-6; D uncertain. The CDR3 runs 15 residues. Germline CDR1 SGDLS, CDR2 YYNGEE. The V gene lost 0 bases and the J gene lost 1 base, with 5 bases spanning the gap. The CDR3 sequence is CASSVGSSGANVLTF. CDR3 nucleotide sequence: TGTGCCAGCAGCGTAGGGTCTTCTGGGGCCAACGTCCTGACTTTC. The variable domain in full, completed from reference TRBV9 and TRBJ2-6, reads DSGVTQTPKHLITATGQRVTLRCSPRSGDLSVYWYQQSLDQGLQFLIQYYNGEERAKGNILERFSAQQFPDLHSELNLSSLELGDSALYFCASSVGSSGANVLTFGAGSRLTVL.

The table lists this clonotype with a few counts. The chain couples TRBV28 to TRBJ1-6; TRBD1 aligns across 8 bases. Germline V gives CDR1 MDHEN, CDR2 SYDVKM. The ends lost 4 bases at V and 1 base at J; junction bases unmatched: 3. This CDR3 is built from 16 residues. CDR3 protein: CASSYRGKSYNSPLHF. Written as DNA, the CDR3 is TGTGCCAGCAGTTACAGGGGGAAGTCCTATAATTCACCCCTCCACTTT. Variable domain in full (rest from reference TRBV28 and TRBJ1-6): DVKVTQSSRYLVKRTGEKVFLECVQDMDHENMFWYRQDPGLGLRLIYFSYDVKMKEKGDIPEGYSVSREKKERFSLILESASTNQTSMYLCASSYRGKSYNSPLHFGNGTRLTVT.